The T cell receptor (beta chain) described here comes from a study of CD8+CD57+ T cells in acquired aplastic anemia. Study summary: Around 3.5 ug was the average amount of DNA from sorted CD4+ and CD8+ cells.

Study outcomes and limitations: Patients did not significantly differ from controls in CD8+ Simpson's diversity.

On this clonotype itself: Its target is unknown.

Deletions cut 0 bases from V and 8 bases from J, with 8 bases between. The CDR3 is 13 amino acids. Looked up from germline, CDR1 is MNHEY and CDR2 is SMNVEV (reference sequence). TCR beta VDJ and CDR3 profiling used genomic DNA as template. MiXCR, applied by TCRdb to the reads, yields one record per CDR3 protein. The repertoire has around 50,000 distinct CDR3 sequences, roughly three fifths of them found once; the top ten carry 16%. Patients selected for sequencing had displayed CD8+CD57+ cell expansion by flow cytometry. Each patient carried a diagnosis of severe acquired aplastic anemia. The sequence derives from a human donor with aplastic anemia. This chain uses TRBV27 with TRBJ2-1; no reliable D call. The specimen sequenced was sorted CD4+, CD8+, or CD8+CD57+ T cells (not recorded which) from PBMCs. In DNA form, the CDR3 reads TGTGCCAGCAGTTTATCCCAGCTTGATGAGCAGTTCTTC. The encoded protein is CASSLSQLDEQFF.